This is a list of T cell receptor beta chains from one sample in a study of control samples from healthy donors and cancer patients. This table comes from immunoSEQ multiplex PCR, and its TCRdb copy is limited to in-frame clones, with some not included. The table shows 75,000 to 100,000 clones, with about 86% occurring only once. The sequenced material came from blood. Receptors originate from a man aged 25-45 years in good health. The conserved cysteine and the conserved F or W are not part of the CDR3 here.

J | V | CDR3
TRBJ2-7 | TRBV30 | AWSPSGLHYEQY
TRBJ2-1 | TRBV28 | ASSLSFPYNEQF
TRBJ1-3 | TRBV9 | ASSEQGQAISGNTIY
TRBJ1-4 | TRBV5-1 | ASSPTGGYEKLF
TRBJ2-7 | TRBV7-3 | ASNNRNKSRIDAAMDYEQY
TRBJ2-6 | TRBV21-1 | ASRLAASGANVLT
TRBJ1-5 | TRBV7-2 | ASSLKFGQPQH
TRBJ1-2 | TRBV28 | ASSSTALPQGNYGYT
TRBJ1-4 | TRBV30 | AWSDRVKVRTNEKLF
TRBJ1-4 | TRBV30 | ACSGHFNEKLF
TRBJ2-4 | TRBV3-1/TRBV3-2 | ASSRQSGLAKNIQY
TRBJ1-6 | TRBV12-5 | ASGLHAGQGSLH
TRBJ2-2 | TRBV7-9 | ASSLSRGSLPLHTGELF
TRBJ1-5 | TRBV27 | ASSLSSGGWGQPQH
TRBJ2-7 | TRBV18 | ASSPGAGTYEQY